This TCR beta chain was retrieved from a study of CD8 T cells in ankylosing spondylitis. The study, taken as a whole, reports: Ankylosing spondylitis blood appeared to be characterized by a TCR beta motif of about eight highly homologous variants.

A word on this clonotype: No antigen is known for it.

Germline V CDR1 and CDR2: SNHLY, FYNNEI. The V gene lost 2 bases and the J gene lost 4 bases, with 15 bases spanning the gap. This CDR3 has 16 amino acids. As the method for making TCR beta libraries, quantitative 5'-RACE with molecular barcodes was used. TCRdb reanalysed the 5' RACE reads using MiXCR and keeps one entry per CDR3 protein. The repertoire consists of under 450,000 distinct CDR3 sequences, with 20% to 25% occurring once and the leading ten covering approximately 14%. The TCR was taken from a male donor with ankylosing spondylitis or in good health (not recorded which). The gene calls are TRBV2 and TRBJ2-1; D tentatively reads TRBD1 or TRBD2 (5 bases each). The sequencing input was blood, either unsorted or a sorted T cell fraction (not recorded which). The CDR3 sequence is CASSETNPGRYNEQFF. CDR3 nucleotides: TGTGCCAGCAGTGAAACTAACCCGGGACGGTACAATGAGCAGTTCTTC.